The sequence of this T cell receptor beta chain was determined in a study of human T cells and chemical hapten exposure. About the study: Small pooled library volume differences chiefly drove per-sample TCR yield variation.

Unfractionated whole blood served as the source for total RNA extraction. This clonotype occurred many times. Its target is unknown. CDR1 SGHRS and CDR2 YFSETQ come from the germline V gene. The CDR3 is 14 amino acids. The V and J ends lost 5 bases and 2 bases respectively, with 13 bases between them. The study, taken as a whole, reports: High-frequency TCRs, those above 1 in 1000, stayed the same after DPC sensitization.

Unique molecular identifiers were affixed to discrete cDNA molecules within the library. Original methodology: The median was around 100,000 TCRs per sample, ranging roughly 23,224 to 750,000. One entry per CDR3 protein, called by TCRdb with MiXCR from the reads. TCRdb's processing, not the study's, gives the V and J calls here. The table lists 120,000 or so distinct CDR3 sequences, more than 8.5% of them singletons. The receptor's source is a human donor in good health. Some clones in this sample may be carry-over from other donors' samples. Source material: whole blood. This sequence joins TRBV5-1 and TRBJ2-5; no clear D. CDR3: CASRSTTAQETQYF. CDR3 bases: TGCGCCAGCAGGTCTACAACTGCTCAAGAGACCCAGTACTTC. The whole variable domain, remainder taken from reference TRBV5-1 and TRBJ2-5, is KAGVTQTPRYLIKTRGQQVTLSCSPISGHRSVSWYQQTPGQGLQFLFEYFSETQRNKGNFPGRFSGRQFSNSRSEMNVSTLELGDSALYLCASRSTTAQETQYFGPGTRLLVL.